The 27 T cell receptor beta chains presented below share a single source sample, sequenced in a study of graft-versus-host responses after intestinal transplantation. Some clones are missing from TCRdb's copy, which holds only in-frame ones; the method was immunoSEQ multiplex PCR. This sample carries under 130,000 clones, approximately 94% of them seen once, and the ten largest clones take 1% to 1.5%. No antigen has been assigned to these receptors. Material: unstimulated CD8+ T cells sorted from spleen or lymph node cells, obtained before intestinal transplant. All receptors derive from a human donor who received an intestinal transplant.

The V gene is TRBV4-1, the J gene TRBJ1-4; D not certain. This CDR3 has 13 amino acids. V lost 3 bases to trimming and J lost 6 bases, with 8 bases between them. In germline, CDR1 is MGHRA, CDR2 YSYEKL. The CDR3 DNA reads TGCGCCAGCAGCCAGGCCATCGATGAAAAACTGTTTTTT. Its protein product is CASSQAIDEKLFF.

This sequence joins TRBV7-9 and TRBJ1-2; D unclear. The germline gives CDR1 SEHNR, CDR2 FQNEAQ (reference sequence). The CDR3 spans 16 residues. The ends were cut back, 1 base at V and 3 bases at J, with 15 bases in the middle. The DNA of the CDR3 is TGTGCCAGCAGCTTAGGGGCATCTGGGAATGACTATGGCTACACCTTC. Amino acid sequence: CASSLGASGNDYGYTF.

The CDR3: CASSQASTDTQYF. DNA for the CDR3: TGCGCCAGCAGCCAAGCCTCTACAGATACGCAGTATTTT. The rearrangement joins TRBV4-1 to TRBJ2-3; D not resolved. This CDR3 comprises 13 residues. Trimming took 1 base from V and 3 from J, leaving 5 bases between them. The germline V gene has CDR1 MGHRA and CDR2 YSYEKL.

On this clone: The CDR3 does not close with the conserved phenylalanine or tryptophan, likely indicating a read error. No DNA is shown, since the ends of the CDR3 on it are uncertain; the CDR3 is the one TCRdb lists. The gene calls are TRBV29-1 and TRBJ1-4; the table's TRBD1 call for D was not verified on the DNA. Germline V lookup: CDR1 SQVTM, CDR2 ANQGSEA. The CDR3 adds up to 11 amino acids, both ends counted. This CDR3 reads CSVQKGGQGFL.

The J gene is TRBJ2-1, the V gene TRBV4-1; unclear D gene. Germline lookup yields CDR1 MGHRA and CDR2 YSYEKL. Trimming pared 0 bases from V and 12 bases from J, leaving 9 bases between. The CDR3 contains 12 residues. CDR3 amino acids: CASSQEAIGQFF. CDR3 in DNA: TGCGCCAGCAGCCAAGAGGCCATCGGGCAGTTCTTC.

The chain recombines TRBV5-8 with TRBJ2-5; 11 bases are a match to TRBD1. The germline CDR1 and CDR2 sequences are SGHTS and YDEGEE. The J segment lost 4 bases and the V segment lost 4 bases, leaving 3 bases of the junction unmatched. This CDR3 spans 14 amino acids. In DNA form, the CDR3 reads TGTGCCAGCAGCCAGGACAGGGGGCGAGAGACCCAGTACTTC. This sequence encodes CASSQDRGRETQYF.

The V gene is TRBV29-1, the J gene TRBJ2-5; D remains ambiguous. The ends were cut back, 4 bases at V and 2 bases at J, with 11 bases in the middle. Germline V gives CDR1 SQVTM, CDR2 ANQGSEA. The CDR3 is 13 amino acids. The CDR3 region is CSVVTIWQETQYF. The CDR3 region has the DNA TGCAGCGTTGTTACCATTTGGCAAGAGACCCAGTACTTC.

The chain links TRBV5-1 to TRBJ1-4, with D maybe TRBD1 (6 bases). Germline V gene lookup returns CDR1 SGHRS and CDR2 YFSETQ. This CDR3 has 15 amino acids. V lost 3 bases, J lost 5 bases, and 14 bases lay in between. The CDR3 DNA reads TGCGCCAGCAGCTCCACGGCAGGGACAAATGAAAAACTGTTTTTT. Protein sequence: CASSSTAGTNEKLFF.

This clone was observed once. J is TRBJ1-4 and V is TRBV5-5, with TRBD1 as a possible D gene (5 bases). CDR3 length: 16 residues. The V gene lost 3 bases and the J gene lost 3 bases, with 15 bases spanning the gap. CDR1 is SGHKS and CDR2 is YYEKEE in the germline V gene (reference sequence). The CDR3 region has the DNA TGTGCCAGCAGCTCACTATGGGGGGAATCTAATGAAAAACTGTTTTTT. The encoded protein is CASSSLWGESNEKLFF.

The chain links TRBV7-3 to TRBJ2-1; D possibly corresponds to TRBD1 (6 bases). The CDR3 loop spans 15 amino acids. Germline V gives CDR1 SGHTA, CDR2 FQGTGA. V was shortened by 6 bases and J by 4 bases, with 16 bases between the two germline ends. The chain's CDR3 is CASSSGTSIYNEQFF. The CDR3 DNA follows: TGTGCCAGCAGTTCCGGGACATCTATTTACAATGAGCAGTTCTTC.

The chain is built from TRBV9 and TRBJ1-5; D perhaps matches TRBD1 (6 bases). Germline CDR1 and CDR2: SGDLS and YYNGEE. Trimming shortened V by 5 bases and J by 4 bases, and 7 bases separated the two germline ends. The CDR3 sequence is 12 residues long. The chain's CDR3 is CASSQGNQPQHF. Here the CDR3 DNA reads TGTGCCAGCAGTCAGGGGAATCAGCCCCAGCATTTT.

The chain recombines TRBV4-1 with TRBJ1-3; 11 positions match TRBD1. Germline V lookup: CDR1 MGHRA, CDR2 YSYEKL. The length of the CDR3 is 17 residues. The trim removed 3 bases at V and 0 bases at J, leaving 4 bases unmatched. CDR3 in amino acids: CASSHEGTGGSGNTIYF. The CDR3 nucleotides read TGCGCCAGCAGCCACGAAGGGACAGGGGGCTCTGGAAACACCATATATTTT.

This clone appeared a single time. This chain uses TRBV6-5 with TRBJ1-4; D is uncertain. Germline CDR1 and CDR2: MNHEY and SVGAGI. This CDR3 has 16 amino acids. Deletions cut 2 bases from V and 0 bases from J, with 10 bases between. The CDR3 protein is CASSYRPPTTNEKLFF. Written as DNA, the CDR3 is TGTGCCAGCAGTTACCGACCTCCTACAACTAATGAAAAACTGTTTTTT.

The J gene is TRBJ1-1, the V gene TRBV27; D is perhaps TRBD1 (5 bases). The CDR3 length is 18 residues. Trimming removed 3 bases at V and 0 bases at J, with 20 bases between. CDR1 MNHEY and CDR2 SMNVEV come from the germline V gene (reference sequence). CDR3 nucleotides: TGTGCCAGCAGTTTCCTGTATGGGGGACGGCAGATGAACACTGAAGCTTTCTTT. Translation: CASSFLYGGRQMNTEAFF.

This clone appeared a single time. The chain employs TRBV6-5 and TRBJ2-7; D gene uncertain. The CDR3 covers 12 residues. The ends were cut back, 5 bases at V and 6 bases at J, with 11 bases in the middle. Germline V gene sequence: CDR1 MNHEY, CDR2 SVGAGI. The CDR3 spells CASSELGSEQYF. CDR3 nucleotides: TGTGCCAGCAGTGAACTGGGAAGCGAGCAGTACTTC.

The chain combines TRBV27 with TRBJ1-3; TRBD1 matches 7 bases. The CDR3 totals 15 residues. The germline V gene has CDR1 MNHEY and CDR2 SMNVEV (reference sequence). With 8 bases clipped from V and 3 bases from J, the junction kept 10 bases outside the gene matches. CDR3 sequence: CASGSGGIGGNTIYF. The CDR3 DNA is TGTGCCAGCGGGTCAGGGGGTATAGGTGGAAACACCATATATTTT.

This clone was picked up one time. The V gene is TRBV4-1, the J gene TRBJ1-1; D perhaps matches TRBD1 (5 bases). Germline V CDR1 and CDR2: MGHRA, YSYEKL. The CDR3 has 14 residues. The V end was cut by 0 bases, the J end by 10 bases, with 15 bases between. CDR3 in amino acids: CASSQDWIRGIAFF. The CDR3, as DNA: TGCGCCAGCAGCCAAGATTGGATAAGGGGTATAGCTTTCTTT.

The chain employs TRBV9 and TRBJ2-7; TRBD2 aligns across 7 bases. The CDR3 is made up of 15 amino acids. J gave up 0 bases and V 4 bases, and 7 bases lay outside the gene matches. Looked up from germline, CDR1 is SGDLS and CDR2 is YYNGEE. This CDR3 reads CASSPRGDASYEQYF. CDR3 nucleotide sequence: TGTGCCAGCAGCCCCCGGGGGGACGCCTCCTACGAGCAGTACTTC.

V usage is TRBV7-9 and J usage is TRBJ1-2; 7 positions match TRBD1. V was clipped by 5 bases and J by 3 bases; unmatched bases: 9. Germline V gives CDR1 SEHNR, CDR2 FQNEAQ (reference sequence). The length of the CDR3 is 15 residues. As DNA, the CDR3 is TGTGCCAGCAGCAAACCACAGGGGCCACACTATGGCTACACCTTC. Its protein product is CASSKPQGPHYGYTF.

The chain employs TRBV2 and TRBJ2-5, with 12 bases fitting TRBD2. CDR3 length: 16 residues. In germline, CDR1 is SNHLY, CDR2 FYNNEI. Germline trimming cut 6 bases from V and 0 bases from J; bases unmatched to any gene: 5. The chain's CDR3 is CASRSRLAGDQETQYF. The DNA of the CDR3 is TGTGCCAGCAGATCTAGACTAGCGGGGGACCAAGAGACCCAGTACTTC.

The V gene is TRBV7-6, the J gene TRBJ2-3; 9 bases line up with TRBD2. Trimming took 5 bases from V and 2 from J; bases not matched to a gene: 11. Germline assignment: CDR1 SGHVS and CDR2 FNYEAQ. The CDR3 is 17 residues long. CDR3 region: CASSPTGTSRFTDTQYF. The DNA for the CDR3 is TGTGCCAGCAGCCCAACGGGGACTAGCAGATTCACAGATACGCAGTATTTT.

This clone was counted a single time. The gene calls are TRBV5-6 and TRBJ1-5; the D is unclear. Trimming left V 4 bases short and J 4 bases short, with 15 bases between. This CDR3 region has 15 residues. Germline loops: CDR1 SGHDT, CDR2 YYEEEE. The CDR3 nucleotides are TGTGCCAGCAGCGGAGGGTACGCCGAAAATCAGCCCCAGCATTTT. This encodes CASSGGYAENQPQHF.

The CDR3 sequence: CASSFMWTRETQYF. As DNA, the CDR3 is TGTGCCAGCAGCTTCATGTGGACGCGGGAGACCCAGTACTTC. The chain recombines TRBV7-9 with TRBJ2-5; no reliable D call. Germline CDR1 and CDR2: SEHNR and FQNEAQ (reference sequence). This CDR3 has 14 amino acids. V lost 3 bases and J 5 bases, leaving 13 bases between the germline ends.

CDR3 sequence reads: CASSEEREQVLRGQPQHF. The CDR3 DNA is TGTGCCAGCAGTGAAGAGCGGGAACAGGTTTTGCGCGGTCAGCCCCAGCATTTT. J is TRBJ1-5 and V is TRBV2; TRBD1 is a possible D gene (5 bases). Germline V gene lookup returns CDR1 SNHLY and CDR2 FYNNEI. The germline V and J ends were trimmed by 1 base and 6 bases, with 22 bases remaining between them. This CDR3 contains 18 residues.

The V gene is TRBV11-2, the J gene TRBJ2-1; D gene uncertain. The CDR3 is 11 residues long. Per germline, CDR1 SGHAT and CDR2 FQNNGV. V lost 2 bases and J lost 8, with 4 bases in between. The CDR3, as DNA: TGTGCCAGCAGCTTAATCTATGAGCAGTTCTTC. Amino acids: CASSLIYEQFF.

The genes are TRBV9 and TRBJ1-2, with TRBD1 matching over 7 bases. Looked up from germline, CDR1 is SGDLS and CDR2 is YYNGEE. The CDR3 extends over 15 amino acids. The ends lost 4 bases at V and 5 bases at J; junction bases unmatched: 11. Here the CDR3 reads CASSSQTGPDYGYTF. The CDR3 DNA reads as TGTGCCAGCAGCTCGCAGACAGGGCCGGATTATGGCTACACCTTC.

The chain couples TRBV11-2 to TRBJ2-1; D ambiguous. The CDR3 length is 13 residues. V was cut by 5 bases and J by 7 bases, with 12 bases left in between. Germline V gene lookup returns CDR1 SGHAT and CDR2 FQNNGV. Here the CDR3 reads CASSLKLGNEQFF. CDR3 in DNA: TGTGCCAGCAGCCTCAAACTGGGTAATGAGCAGTTCTTC.